This T cell receptor (beta chain) emerged from a study of a mutant IDH1 vaccine in newly diagnosed glioma. At the level of the study: Earlier treatment was radiotherapy, temozolomide, or both, with most getting both.

Trimming removed 7 bases at V and 2 bases at J, with 15 bases between. There are 15 residues in the CDR3. CDR1 is SNHLY and CDR2 is FYNNEI in the germline V gene. Study-wide results and caveats: Across multiple MHC alleles, about 95% of patients had vaccine-induced responses.

This table comes from immunoSEQ multiplex PCR, and its TCRdb copy is limited to in-frame clones, with some not included. The sample records about 92,000 clones, 80% to 90% being singletons. The sample's time point: baseline, week 1 (first vaccination visit). Specified treatment: pre-vaccination baseline after standard-of-care therapy. Remarks on this clone: What it binds is not known.

The sequence came from a woman in her forties or fifties with glioma. Sequenced here: PBMCs, sampled from a glioma patient treated with radiotherapy, temozolomide or both. The chain combines TRBV2 with TRBJ1-3; a possible D gene is TRBD1 (6 bases). CDR3 DNA sequence: TGTGCCAGCACCGCTGGGACATTCGCTGGAAACACCATATATTTT. Encoded protein: CASTAGTFAGNTIYF. Combining the CDR3 with reference TRBV2 and TRBJ1-3 gives the whole variable domain EPEVTQTPSHQVTQMGQEVILRCVPISNHLYFYWYRQILGQKVEFLVSFYNNEISEKSEIFDDQFSVERPDGSNFTLKIRSTKLEDSAMYFCASTAGTFAGNTIYFGEGSWLTVV.